The rows below give T cell receptor beta chains drawn from one sample of a study of T cells expressing NK-cell markers. Using the 5' RACE reads, TCRdb records one entry per CDR3 protein without DNA. In all, the sample yields 120,000 to 150,000 distinct CDR3 sequences. The sequencing input was blood T cells: a sorted CD56 or NKG2C T cell subset, CD4+ or CD8+ T cells, or bulk PBMC T cells (not recorded which). The receptor set was obtained from a man aged 18 to 30 in good health. Both conserved end residues are part of each CDR3. The order of the fields is J gene, V gene, CDR3 protein.

j_gene: TRBJ2-3
v_gene: TRBV11-3
CDR3aa: CASSLSGTGGPDTQYF

j_gene: TRBJ2-7
v_gene: TRBV20-1
CDR3aa: CSAPGTGIYEQYF

j_gene: TRBJ1-4
v_gene: TRBV27
CDR3aa: CASSSLDGAEKLFF

j_gene: TRBJ1-4
v_gene: TRBV5-1
CDR3aa: CASRLTGGDEKLFF

j_gene: TRBJ1-2
v_gene: TRBV12-3/TRBV12-4
CDR3aa: CASSPGANANYGYTF

j_gene: TRBJ1-4
v_gene: TRBV20-1
CDR3aa: CSARAAHEKLFF

j_gene: TRBJ2-5
v_gene: TRBV7-3
CDR3aa: CASSLGFEETQYF

j_gene: TRBJ2-3
v_gene: TRBV7-2
CDR3aa: CASSAGTSGTTDTQYF

j_gene: TRBJ2-7
v_gene: TRBV4-3
CDR3aa: CASSPRGLHEQYF

j_gene: TRBJ2-2
v_gene: TRBV4-1
CDR3aa: CASSYSQDRVPTSWDTGELFF

j_gene: TRBJ1-1
v_gene: TRBV29-1
CDR3aa: CSVRSPDWGAEAFF

j_gene: TRBJ2-5
v_gene: TRBV28
CDR3aa: CASSLGLSYQETQYF

j_gene: TRBJ2-1
v_gene: TRBV4-1
CDR3aa: CASSQVGLADNEQFF

j_gene: TRBJ2-2
v_gene: TRBV19
CDR3aa: CASRLAGAPGELFF

j_gene: TRBJ2-3
v_gene: TRBV12-3/TRBV12-4
CDR3aa: CASSSQGYTDTQYF

j_gene: TRBJ2-3
v_gene: TRBV4-3
CDR3aa: CASSQDRIAGVTDTQYF

j_gene: TRBJ2-5
v_gene: TRBV6-5
CDR3aa: CASSYGLAGALETQYF

j_gene: TRBJ1-3
v_gene: TRBV20-1
CDR3aa: CSARDHSSGNTIYF

j_gene: TRBJ2-1
v_gene: TRBV7-3
CDR3aa: CASSPGGSGFWDEQFF

j_gene: TRBJ1-2
v_gene: TRBV4-1
CDR3aa: CASSPWDSENYGYTF

j_gene: TRBJ2-1
v_gene: TRBV20-1
CDR3aa: CSAVYGEREGNEQFF

j_gene: TRBJ1-1
v_gene: TRBV19
CDR3aa: CASRPWELNTEAFF

j_gene: TRBJ2-7
v_gene: TRBV7-9
CDR3aa: CASSPAANEQYF

j_gene: TRBJ2-2
v_gene: TRBV27
CDR3aa: CASSLPAAGTGELFF

j_gene: TRBJ2-2
v_gene: TRBV4-2
CDR3aa: CASSQEGPLGMGPLELFF

j_gene: TRBJ1-6
v_gene: TRBV7-9
CDR3aa: CASSPASPLHF

j_gene: TRBJ2-3
v_gene: TRBV12-3/TRBV12-4
CDR3aa: CASSLGAGGLTDTQYF

j_gene: TRBJ2-5
v_gene: TRBV20-1
CDR3aa: CSAASVDTKFQETQYF

j_gene: TRBJ2-7
v_gene: TRBV7-2
CDR3aa: CASGPSPHEQYF

j_gene: TRBJ2-7
v_gene: TRBV4-3
CDR3aa: CASSPDREPYEQYF

j_gene: TRBJ2-1
v_gene: TRBV27
CDR3aa: CASGKIGIEQFF

j_gene: TRBJ2-5
v_gene: TRBV29-1
CDR3aa: CSVVARGLQETQYF

j_gene: TRBJ2-1
v_gene: TRBV7-9
CDR3aa: CASSPRTSGRGDEQFF

j_gene: TRBJ1-6
v_gene: TRBV7-9
CDR3aa: CASSLGTGENSPLHF

j_gene: TRBJ2-1
v_gene: TRBV19
CDR3aa: CASSIGLTGGSNEQFF

j_gene: TRBJ2-1
v_gene: TRBV20-1
CDR3aa: CSARDEVLAGGPQFF

j_gene: TRBJ2-3
v_gene: TRBV25-1
CDR3aa: CASSDVRDVHSTDTQYF

j_gene: TRBJ2-7
v_gene: TRBV5-6
CDR3aa: CASSPWDGEQYF

j_gene: TRBJ1-5
v_gene: TRBV6-4
CDR3aa: CASSPSSNQPQHF

j_gene: TRBJ2-3
v_gene: TRBV15
CDR3aa: CATSRAYGTGGTDTQYF

j_gene: TRBJ2-2
v_gene: TRBV30
CDR3aa: CAWSVKSTGELFF

j_gene: TRBJ2-1
v_gene: TRBV5-4
CDR3aa: CASSLGTGVNEQFF

j_gene: TRBJ2-2
v_gene: TRBV6-1
CDR3aa: CASSDGPLYRGTNTGELFF

j_gene: TRBJ1-3
v_gene: TRBV12-3/TRBV12-4
CDR3aa: CASSISGNTIYF

j_gene: TRBJ2-7
v_gene: TRBV6-5
CDR3aa: CASGTQGKEQYF

j_gene: TRBJ2-5
v_gene: TRBV4-3
CDR3aa: CASSQYRVRGQETQYF

j_gene: TRBJ2-1
v_gene: TRBV15
CDR3aa: CATSREQADNEQFF

j_gene: TRBJ2-4
v_gene: TRBV14
CDR3aa: CASSQRGVAVAKNIQYF

j_gene: TRBJ2-1
v_gene: TRBV9
CDR3aa: CASSPWTSGNEQFF

j_gene: TRBJ2-1
v_gene: TRBV3-1
CDR3aa: CASSQDKPLAGFSYNEQFF

j_gene: TRBJ2-5
v_gene: TRBV20-1
CDR3aa: CSARPSDRAFQETQYF

j_gene: TRBJ2-2
v_gene: TRBV10-3
CDR3aa: CAISESGLEITGELFF

j_gene: TRBJ2-1
v_gene: TRBV20-1
CDR3aa: CSARDLEASGIGYNEQFF

j_gene: TRBJ1-1
v_gene: TRBV6-5
CDR3aa: CASSSLRDRGNTEAFF